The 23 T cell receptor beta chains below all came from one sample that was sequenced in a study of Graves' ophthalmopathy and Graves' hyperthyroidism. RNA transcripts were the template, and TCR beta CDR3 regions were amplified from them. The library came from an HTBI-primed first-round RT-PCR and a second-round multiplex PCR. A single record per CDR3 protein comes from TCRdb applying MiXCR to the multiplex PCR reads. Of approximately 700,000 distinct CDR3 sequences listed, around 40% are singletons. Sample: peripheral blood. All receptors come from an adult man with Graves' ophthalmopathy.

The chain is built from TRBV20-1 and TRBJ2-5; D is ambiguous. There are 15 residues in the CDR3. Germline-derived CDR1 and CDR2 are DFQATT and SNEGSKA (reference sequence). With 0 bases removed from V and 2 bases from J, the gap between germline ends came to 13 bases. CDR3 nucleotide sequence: TGCAGTGCTAGAGACTTCAGCGACACACAAGAGACCCAGTACTTC. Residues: CSARDFSDTQETQYF.

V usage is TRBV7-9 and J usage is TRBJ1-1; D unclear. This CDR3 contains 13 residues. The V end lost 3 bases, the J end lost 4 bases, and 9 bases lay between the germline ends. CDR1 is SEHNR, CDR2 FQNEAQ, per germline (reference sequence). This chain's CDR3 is CASSLEIGTEAFF. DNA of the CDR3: TGTGCCAGCAGCTTGGAGATTGGCACTGAAGCTTTCTTT.

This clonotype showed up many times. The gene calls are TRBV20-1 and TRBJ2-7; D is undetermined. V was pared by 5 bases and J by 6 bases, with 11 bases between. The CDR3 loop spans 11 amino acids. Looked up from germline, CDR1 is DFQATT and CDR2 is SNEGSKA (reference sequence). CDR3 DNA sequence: TGCAGTGCTTCCCCTTCCGTCGAGCAGTACTTC. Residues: CSASPSVEQYF.

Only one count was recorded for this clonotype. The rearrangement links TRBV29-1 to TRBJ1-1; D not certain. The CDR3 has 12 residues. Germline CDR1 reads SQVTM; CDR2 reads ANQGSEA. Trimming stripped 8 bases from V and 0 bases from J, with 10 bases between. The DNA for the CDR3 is TGCAGCTTCGGTCAGCTGAACACTGAAGCTTTCTTT. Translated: CSFGQLNTEAFF.

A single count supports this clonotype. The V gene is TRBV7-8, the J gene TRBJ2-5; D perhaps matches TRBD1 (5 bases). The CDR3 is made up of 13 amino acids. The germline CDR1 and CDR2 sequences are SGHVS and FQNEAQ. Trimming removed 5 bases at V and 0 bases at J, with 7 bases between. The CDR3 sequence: CASSMDNQETQYF. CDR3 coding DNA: TGTGCCAGCAGCATGGACAACCAAGAGACCCAGTACTTC.

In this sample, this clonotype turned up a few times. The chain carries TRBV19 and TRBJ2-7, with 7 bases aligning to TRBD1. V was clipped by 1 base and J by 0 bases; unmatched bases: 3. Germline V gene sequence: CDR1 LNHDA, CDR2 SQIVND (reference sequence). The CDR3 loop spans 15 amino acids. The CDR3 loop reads CASSIAGGSSYEQYF. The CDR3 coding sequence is TGTGCCAGTAGTATAGCAGGGGGAAGCTCCTACGAGCAGTACTTC.

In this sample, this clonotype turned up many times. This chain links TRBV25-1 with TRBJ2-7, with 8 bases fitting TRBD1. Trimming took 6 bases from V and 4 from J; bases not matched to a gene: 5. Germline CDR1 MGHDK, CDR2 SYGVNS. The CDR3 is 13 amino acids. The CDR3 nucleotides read TGTGCCAGCAGCCAGGACAGGGAGTACGAGCAGTACTTC. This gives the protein CASSQDREYEQYF.

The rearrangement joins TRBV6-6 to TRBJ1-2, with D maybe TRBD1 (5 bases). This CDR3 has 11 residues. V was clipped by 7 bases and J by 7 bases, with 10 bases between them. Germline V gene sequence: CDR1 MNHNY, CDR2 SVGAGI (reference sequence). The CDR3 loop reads CASTRQLGYTF. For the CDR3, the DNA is TGTGCCAGCACTAGACAGCTTGGCTACACCTTC.

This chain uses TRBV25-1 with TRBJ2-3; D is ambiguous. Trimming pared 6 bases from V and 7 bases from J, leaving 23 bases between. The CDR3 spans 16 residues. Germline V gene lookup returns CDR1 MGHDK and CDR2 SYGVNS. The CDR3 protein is CASSLAPTWTDNTQYF. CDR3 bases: TGTGCCAGCAGCTTAGCCCCCACTTGGACCGACAATACGCAGTATTTT.

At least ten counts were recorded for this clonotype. The CDR3 DNA is TGTGCCAGTAGTTTATCGTCAGTGAACACTGAAGCTTTCTTT. Amino acid sequence: CASSLSSVNTEAFF. This sequence joins TRBV19 and TRBJ1-1; unclear D gene. Germline V gene data show CDR1 as LNHDA and CDR2 as SQIVND (reference sequence). There are 14 residues in the CDR3. V lost 5 bases, J lost 0 bases, and 10 bases lay in between.

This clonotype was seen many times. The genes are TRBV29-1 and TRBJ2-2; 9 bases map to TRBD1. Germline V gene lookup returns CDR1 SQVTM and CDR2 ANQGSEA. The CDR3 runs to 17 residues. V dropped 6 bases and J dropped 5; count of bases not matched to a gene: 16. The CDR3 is CSVLQTGTGSWTGELFF. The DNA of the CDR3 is TGCAGCGTGTTACAGACCGGGACAGGGAGTTGGACCGGGGAGCTGTTTTTT.

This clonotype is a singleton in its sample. Here the CDR3 DNA reads TGTGCCAGCAGTTTCGGACTAGCGGCTGTCACCGGGGAGCTGTTTTTT. Encoded protein: CASSFGLAAVTGELFF. V is TRBV25-1 and J is TRBJ2-2; 10 nucleotides match TRBD2. The CDR3 contains 16 residues. Per the germline V gene, CDR1 is MGHDK and CDR2 is SYGVNS. V lost 5 bases to trimming and J lost 4 bases; unmatched junction nucleotides: 7.

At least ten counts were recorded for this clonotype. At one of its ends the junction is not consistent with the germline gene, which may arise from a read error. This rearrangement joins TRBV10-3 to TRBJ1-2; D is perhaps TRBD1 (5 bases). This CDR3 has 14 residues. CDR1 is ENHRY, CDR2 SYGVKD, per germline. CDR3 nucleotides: TGTGCCAGCAGTCACCACCGACAGACTTATGGCTACACCTTC. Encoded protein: CASSHHRQTYGYTF.

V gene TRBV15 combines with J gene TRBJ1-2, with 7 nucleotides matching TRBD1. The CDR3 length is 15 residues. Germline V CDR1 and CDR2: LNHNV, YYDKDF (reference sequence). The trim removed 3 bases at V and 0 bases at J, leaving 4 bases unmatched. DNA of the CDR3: TGTGCCACCAGCAGTGGGACAGCCACTAACTATGGCTACACCTTC. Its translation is CATSSGTATNYGYTF.

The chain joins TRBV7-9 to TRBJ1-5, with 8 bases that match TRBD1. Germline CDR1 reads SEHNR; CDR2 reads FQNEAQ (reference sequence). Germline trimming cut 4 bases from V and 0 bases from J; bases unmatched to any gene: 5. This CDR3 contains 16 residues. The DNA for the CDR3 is TGTGCCAGCAGCTCCGGGACAGGCCATAGCAATCAGCCCCAGCATTTT. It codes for CASSSGTGHSNQPQHF.

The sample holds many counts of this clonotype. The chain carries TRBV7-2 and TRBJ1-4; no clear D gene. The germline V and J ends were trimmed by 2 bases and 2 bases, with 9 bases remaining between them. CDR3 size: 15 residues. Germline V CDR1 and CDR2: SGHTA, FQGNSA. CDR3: CASSLMPTTNEKLFF. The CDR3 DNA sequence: TGTGCCAGCAGCTTAATGCCAACGACTAATGAAAAACTGTTTTTT. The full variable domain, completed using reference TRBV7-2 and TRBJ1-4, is GAGVSQSPSNKVTEKGKDVELRCDPISGHTALYWYRQSLGQGLEFLIYFQGNSAPDKSGLPSDRFSAERTGGSVSTLTIQRTQQEDSAVYLCASSLMPTTNEKLFFGSGTQLSVL.

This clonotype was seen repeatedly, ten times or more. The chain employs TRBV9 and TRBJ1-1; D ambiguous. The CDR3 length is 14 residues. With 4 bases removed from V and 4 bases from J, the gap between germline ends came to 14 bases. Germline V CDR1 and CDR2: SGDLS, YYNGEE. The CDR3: CASSPYNRGTEAFF. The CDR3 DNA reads TGTGCCAGCAGCCCCTACAACAGAGGCACTGAAGCTTTCTTT. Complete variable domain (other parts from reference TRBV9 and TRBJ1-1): DSGVTQTPKHLITATGQRVTLRCSPRSGDLSVYWYQQSLDQGLQFLIQYYNGEERAKGNILERFSAQQFPDLHSELNLSSLELGDSALYFCASSPYNRGTEAFFGQGTRLTVV.

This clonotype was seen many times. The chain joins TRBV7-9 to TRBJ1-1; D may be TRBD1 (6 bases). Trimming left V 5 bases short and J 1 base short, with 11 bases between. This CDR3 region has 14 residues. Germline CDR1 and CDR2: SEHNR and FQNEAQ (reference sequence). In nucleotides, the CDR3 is TGTGCCAGCAGCCCCAACAGGGCGAACACTGAAGCTTTCTTT. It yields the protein CASSPNRANTEAFF.

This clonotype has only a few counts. CDR3 sequence reads: CASSLRNPSGSDTYEQYF. The CDR3 DNA is TGTGCCAGCAGCCTTAGAAACCCTAGCGGGAGCGATACCTACGAGCAGTACTTC. V usage is TRBV7-8 and J usage is TRBJ2-7, with TRBD2 matching over 10 bases. CDR1 and CDR2 from the germline V gene are SGHVS and FQNEAQ. The CDR3 length is 18 residues. V gave up 5 bases and J gave up 2 bases; unmatched junction bases: 15.

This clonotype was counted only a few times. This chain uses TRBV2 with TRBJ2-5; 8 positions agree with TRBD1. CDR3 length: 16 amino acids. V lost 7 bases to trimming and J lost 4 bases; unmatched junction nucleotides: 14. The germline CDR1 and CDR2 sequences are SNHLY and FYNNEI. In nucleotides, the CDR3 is TGTGCCAGCACGGACAGGGTTAGTGCGGATCGAGAGACCCAGTACTTC. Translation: CASTDRVSADRETQYF.

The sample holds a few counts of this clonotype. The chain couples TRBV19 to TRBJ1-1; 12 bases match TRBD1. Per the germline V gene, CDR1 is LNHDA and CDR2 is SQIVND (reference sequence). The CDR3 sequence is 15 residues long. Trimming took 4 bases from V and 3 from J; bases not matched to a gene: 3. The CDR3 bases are TGTGCCAGTAGTACCCGGGACAGGGGGCACACTGAAGCTTTCTTT. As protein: CASSTRDRGHTEAFF.

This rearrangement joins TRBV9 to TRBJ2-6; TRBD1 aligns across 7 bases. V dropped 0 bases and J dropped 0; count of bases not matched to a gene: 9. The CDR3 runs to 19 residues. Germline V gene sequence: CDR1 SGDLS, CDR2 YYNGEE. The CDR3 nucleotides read TGTGCCAGCAGCGTAGGTCGCAGGGGGTTCTACTCTGGGGCCAACGTCCTGACTTTC. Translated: CASSVGRRGFYSGANVLTF. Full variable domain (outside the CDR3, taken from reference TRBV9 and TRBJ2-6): DSGVTQTPKHLITATGQRVTLRCSPRSGDLSVYWYQQSLDQGLQFLIQYYNGEERAKGNILERFSAQQFPDLHSELNLSSLELGDSALYFCASSVGRRGFYSGANVLTFGAGSRLTVL.

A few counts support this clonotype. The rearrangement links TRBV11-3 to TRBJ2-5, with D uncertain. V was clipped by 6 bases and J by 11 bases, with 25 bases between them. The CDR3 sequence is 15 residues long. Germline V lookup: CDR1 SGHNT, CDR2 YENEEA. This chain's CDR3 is CASSPEALSWGRQYF. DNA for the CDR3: TGTGCCAGCAGTCCAGAAGCGCTATCTTGGGGTCGGCAGTACTTC.